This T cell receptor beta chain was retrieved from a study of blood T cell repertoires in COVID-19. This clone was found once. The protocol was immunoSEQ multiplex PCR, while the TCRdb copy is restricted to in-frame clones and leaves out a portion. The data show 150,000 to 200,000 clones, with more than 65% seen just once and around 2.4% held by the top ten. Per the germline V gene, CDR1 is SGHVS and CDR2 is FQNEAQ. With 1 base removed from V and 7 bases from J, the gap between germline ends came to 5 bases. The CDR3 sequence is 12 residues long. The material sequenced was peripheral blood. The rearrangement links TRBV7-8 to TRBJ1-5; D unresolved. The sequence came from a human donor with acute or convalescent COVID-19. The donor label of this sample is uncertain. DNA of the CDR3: TGTGCCAGCAGCTTAGTGGGCCAGCCCCAGCATTTT. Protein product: CASSLVGQPQHF. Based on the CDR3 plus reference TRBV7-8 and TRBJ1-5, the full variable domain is GAGVSQSPRYKVAKRGQDVALRCDPISGHVSLFWYQQALGQGPEFLTYFQNEAQLDKSGLPSDRFFAERPEGSVSTLKIQRTQQEDSAVYLCASSLVGQPQHFGDGTRLSIL.